Presented here are 23 T cell receptor beta chains from one specimen sequenced in a study of T-cell reconstitution after alpha-beta-depleted transplantation in children (TCRdb year 2016). Libraries were prepared through PCR. TCRdb shows the sequencer as Illumina HiSeq 2500. TCR library preparation used molecular barcoding, with unique molecular identifiers applied to normalize quantification of the TCRbeta repertoire. TCRdb passed the public sequencing reads through fastp at Q25 and MiXCR, retaining productive beta sequences. All rows with the same CDR3 protein become a single entry with the most common DNA and genes. Present in this sample are about 110,000 distinct CDR3 sequences, under 30% of which were seen just once. The ten most abundant clones make up over 9.5% of the sample. The treatment or condition label of this sample denotes: allogeneic hematopoietic cell transplantation with graft depleted of TCRalphabeta T cells and CD19 B cells.

The material sequenced was PBMCs, mostly from graft donor cells, taken 180 days after TCRalphabeta/CD19-depleted stem cell transplant. These receptors originate from a male patient between 2 and 9 years old who had a stem cell transplant for chronic granulomatous disease, so the T cells may come from the graft donor.

This clonotype has a count of ten or more. The rearrangement uses TRBV27 and TRBJ2-1; 9 bases are shared with TRBD2. The CDR3 runs to 16 residues. Per germline, CDR1 MNHEY and CDR2 SMNVEV (reference sequence). The ends lost 7 bases at V and 0 bases at J; junction bases unmatched: 7. CDR3 loop: CASTKAGGPSYNEQFF. The CDR3 DNA follows: TGTGCCAGCACCAAAGCGGGAGGTCCCTCCTACAATGAGCAGTTCTTC.

Many counts were recorded for this clonotype. The chain has TRBV7-8 and TRBJ2-2, with TRBD2 matching over 8 bases. The V segment lost 3 bases and the J segment 4 bases; nucleotides outside the gene matches: 4. Germline values: CDR1 SGHVS, CDR2 FQNEAQ. The CDR3 is 15 residues long. CDR3 amino acids: CASSFSGRATGELFF. For the CDR3, the DNA is TGTGCCAGCAGCTTCTCCGGGAGGGCCACCGGGGAGCTGTTTTTT.

The V call is TRBV7-6, the J call TRBJ2-7; 9 bases are shared with TRBD1. The CDR3 spans 13 residues. V was clipped by 4 bases and J by 5 bases; unmatched bases: 3. Germline V lookup: CDR1 SGHVS, CDR2 FNYEAQ. CDR3 in DNA: TGTGCCAGCAGCTCGGACAGGGGCAACGAGCAGTACTTC. As protein: CASSSDRGNEQYF.

The chain is built from TRBV7-9 and TRBJ2-1, with D possibly being TRBD2 (5 bases). Trimming pared 5 bases from V and 5 bases from J, leaving 16 bases between. CDR1 and CDR2 (germline): SEHNR, FQNEAQ (reference sequence). CDR3 size: 15 residues. This CDR3 reads CASSPGLYIHNEQFF. The CDR3 nucleotides read TGTGCCAGCAGCCCCGGACTTTACATACACAATGAGCAGTTCTTC.

Concerning this clonotype: Since a much larger clone is just one base distant, this may be a read error. The chain is built from TRBV7-2 and TRBJ2-1, with TRBD2 matching 8 bases. Germline CDR1 SGHTA, CDR2 FQGNSA. CDR3 length: 17 residues. The CDR3 sequence is CARSLAKAGGPYNEQFF. In DNA, the CDR3 is TGTGCCAGAAGCTTAGCAAAGGCGGGAGGACCCTACAATGAGCAGTTCTTC.

This clonotype appeared many times. This chain uses TRBV5-1 with TRBJ2-2; no clear D gene. V shed 0 bases and J shed 1 base, with 7 bases lying between them. CDR3 length equals 15 residues. CDR1 and CDR2 from the germline V gene are SGHRS and YFSETQ. In DNA, the CDR3 is TGCGCCAGCAGCTTGGGCCTGATGAACACCGGGGAGCTGTTTTTT. Encoded protein: CASSLGLMNTGELFF. The complete variable domain, with remaining parts taken from reference TRBV5-1 and TRBJ2-2, reads KAGVTQTPRYLIKTRGQQVTLSCSPISGHRSVSWYQQTPGQGLQFLFEYFSETQRNKGNFPGRFSGRQFSNSRSEMNVSTLELGDSALYLCASSLGLMNTGELFFGEGSRLTVL.

The chain has TRBV29-1 and TRBJ2-2; D gene uncertain. Germline V gene data show CDR1 as SQVTM and CDR2 as ANQGSEA. V lost 3 bases and J 4 bases, leaving 12 bases between the germline ends. The CDR3 covers 14 residues. The CDR3 loop reads CSVESYSSTGELFF. The CDR3 DNA reads as TGCAGCGTTGAGAGCTACTCTAGCACCGGGGAGCTGTTTTTT.

The CDR3 spells CASSQEGRIQETQYF. Written as DNA, the CDR3 is TGTGCCAGCAGCCAAGAGGGCCGAATACAAGAGACCCAGTACTTC. The chain joins TRBV3-1 to TRBJ2-5; D uncertain. Trimming cost V 0 bases and J 2 bases, with 10 bases left between them. This CDR3 has 15 residues. Germline V gives CDR1 LGHDT, CDR2 YNNKEL (reference sequence).

This clonotype showed up just a few times. V gene TRBV28 combines with J gene TRBJ2-5; tentative D call: TRBD2 (6 bases). The length of the CDR3 is 13 residues. CDR1 is MDHEN, CDR2 SYDVKM, per germline. V dropped 6 bases and J dropped 5 bases, with 13 bases sitting between them. The CDR3 spells CASSVGGVETQYF. CDR3 coding DNA: TGTGCCAGCAGCGTGGGGGGAGTCGAGACCCAGTACTTC. The variable domain in full, with the rest retrieved from reference TRBV28 and TRBJ2-5, is DVKVTQSSRYLVKRTGEKVFLECVQDMDHENMFWYRQDPGLGLRLIYFSYDVKMKEKGDIPEGYSVSREKKERFSLILESASTNQTSMYLCASSVGGVETQYFGPGTRLLVL.

The rearrangement joins TRBV12-3 or TRBV12-4 to TRBJ1-2; possibly TRBD1 for D (5 bases). Trimming cost V 8 bases and J 0 bases, with 7 bases left between them. This CDR3 is built from 12 residues. CDR3 in DNA: TGTGCCAGCCGGGGGGCTAACTATGGCTACACCTTC. Translation: CASRGANYGYTF.

This clonotype came up many times. The J gene is TRBJ2-6, the V gene TRBV28; no clear D. Germline V gene sequence: CDR1 MDHEN, CDR2 SYDVKM. The V gene lost 2 bases and the J gene lost 1 base, with 3 bases spanning the gap. This CDR3 has 14 residues. This CDR3 is CASSLNSGANVLTF. In nucleotides, the CDR3 is TGTGCCAGCAGTTTAAATTCTGGGGCCAACGTCCTGACTTTC.

This clonotype appeared a few times. This sequence joins TRBV12-3 or TRBV12-4 and TRBJ1-2; 9 bases are a match to TRBD1. This CDR3 region has 13 residues. Trimming at V came to 6 bases and at J to 8 bases, leaving 7 bases not matched to a gene. The CDR3 loop is CASSRDRVGGYTF. The CDR3 DNA reads as TGTGCCAGCAGCCGGGACAGGGTAGGAGGCTACACCTTC.

This clonotype has a handful of counts. This rearrangement joins TRBV28 to TRBJ2-1; D unresolved. V was cut by 5 bases and J by 6 bases, with 2 bases left in between. Germline CDR1 is MDHEN and CDR2 is SYDVKM. This CDR3 spans 10 amino acids. CDR3 in DNA: TGTGCCAGCAGTGCCAATGAGCAGTTCTTC. It yields the protein CASSANEQFF.

This clonotype was seen ten or more times. The V gene is TRBV29-1, the J gene TRBJ2-4, with a weak D call TRBD2 (6 bases). The V end was cut by 6 bases, the J end by 0 bases, with 9 bases between. CDR3 length equals 13 residues. Germline values: CDR1 SQVTM, CDR2 ANQGSEA. CDR3 in DNA: TGCAGCGTCGCGGGACTAGCCAAAAACATTCAGTACTTC. This translates into CSVAGLAKNIQYF.

The chain uses TRBV15 and TRBJ1-2; TRBD1 matches 7 bases. The length of the CDR3 is 15 residues. V lost 3 bases, J lost 2 bases, and 6 bases stayed unmatched. In germline, CDR1 is LNHNV, CDR2 YYDKDF (reference sequence). The CDR3 region has the DNA TGTGCCACCAGCAGCCCAGGGGGGGCAAACTATGGCTACACCTTC. Translation gives CATSSPGGANYGYTF.

The J gene is TRBJ1-1, the V gene TRBV27, with TRBD1 matching 9 bases. The J segment lost 11 bases and the V segment lost 0 bases, leaving 13 bases of the junction unmatched. This CDR3 spans 16 amino acids. Germline V gene data show CDR1 as MNHEY and CDR2 as SMNVEV (reference sequence). CDR3 protein: CASSLSGMGQGIKAFF. The CDR3 DNA reads TGTGCCAGCAGTTTATCGGGGATGGGACAGGGAATAAAGGCTTTCTTT.

This clonotype has only a few counts. The genes are TRBV9 and TRBJ2-3, with D hard to call. Germline-derived CDR1 and CDR2 are SGDLS and YYNGEE. V was shortened by 3 bases and J by 4 bases, with 21 bases between the two germline ends. CDR3 length: 17 amino acids. The chain's CDR3 is CASSADTSGVFADTQYF. Written as DNA, the CDR3 is TGTGCCAGCAGCGCAGATACGAGTGGGGTGTTCGCAGATACGCAGTATTTT.

CDR3 nucleotide sequence: TGTGCCAGCAGCTTAGGGGAGGGGAGCAATCAGCCCCAGCATTTT. Translated: CASSLGEGSNQPQHF. The gene calls are TRBV11-1 and TRBJ1-5; D is perhaps TRBD1 (5 bases). The germline V gene encodes CDR1 SGHAT and CDR2 FQDESV (reference sequence). The CDR3 consists of 15 residues. Trimming removed 1 base from V and 1 base from J, with 8 bases in between. The whole variable domain, remainder taken from reference TRBV11-1 and TRBJ1-5, is EAEVAQSPRYKITEKSQAVAFWCDPISGHATLYWYRQILGQGPELLVQFQDESVVDDSQLPKDRFSAERLKGVDSTLKIQPAELGDSAMYLCASSLGEGSNQPQHFGDGTRLSIL.

The chain employs TRBV20-1 and TRBJ2-6, with TRBD1 matching 7 bases. This CDR3 is 18 amino acids long. Germline loops: CDR1 DFQATT, CDR2 SNEGSKA (reference sequence). The junction had 12 bases not matched to a gene; V was cut back by 1 base and J by 3 bases. The CDR3 region has the DNA TGCAGTGCTAGAGGTCGGCCTGGCAGGGGGAATGGGGCCAACGTCCTGACTTTC. This translates into CSARGRPGRGNGANVLTF.

The chain uses TRBV15 and TRBJ2-4; TRBD1 matches 9 bases. The CDR3 is 19 residues long. Germline-derived CDR1 and CDR2 are LNHNV and YYDKDF (reference sequence). The ends lost 0 bases at V and 0 bases at J; junction bases unmatched: 9. CDR3 amino acids: CATSRERGQGKLAKNIQYF. The CDR3 DNA reads TGTGCCACCAGCAGAGAGAGGGGACAGGGCAAACTAGCCAAAAACATTCAGTACTTC.

The chain carries TRBV28 and TRBJ2-5; D might be TRBD1 or TRBD2, each matching 7 bases. Per the germline V gene, CDR1 is MDHEN and CDR2 is SYDVKM. There are 15 residues in the CDR3. V gave up 3 bases and J gave up 3 bases, with 14 bases separating them. The CDR3 DNA reads TGTGCCAGCAGTTTGGGAGGGACAGCCAAAGAGACCCAGTACTTC. Amino acid sequence: CASSLGGTAKETQYF.

This clonotype was counted at least ten times. The gene calls are TRBV18 and TRBJ1-2; a weak D match, TRBD1 (6 bases). The V end lost 3 bases, the J end lost 0 bases, and 14 bases lay between the germline ends. Germline V gene lookup returns CDR1 KGHSH and CDR2 LQKENI. CDR3 length equals 16 residues. DNA for the CDR3: TGTGCCAGCTCACCTCTTCGGGACACCCCTAACTATGGCTACACCTTC. Translation gives CASSPLRDTPNYGYTF.

The gene calls are TRBV5-1 and TRBJ2-2; no definite D call. The CDR3 loop spans 16 amino acids. CDR1 is SGHRS and CDR2 is YFSETQ in the germline V gene. The V end lost 0 bases, the J end lost 3 bases, and 12 bases lay between the germline ends. CDR3 nucleotide sequence: TGCGCCAGCAGCTTGGCTGGCGACGTAGACACCGGGGAGCTGTTTTTT. Its protein is CASSLAGDVDTGELFF.